The 25 T cell receptor beta chains listed next were all sequenced from one sample in a study of T-cell reconstitution after alpha-beta-depleted transplantation in children. Unique molecular identifiers tagged the TCRbeta library. TCRdb used MiXCR to reprocess the PCR reads, holding one entry per CDR3 protein. The table includes almost 500,000 distinct CDR3 sequences, roughly a tenth detected once. Specimen: PBMCs, collected before TCRalphabeta/CD19-depleted stem cell transplant. The receptor source for this set is a child aged 2 to 9 with inherited bone marrow failure, due to receive a stem cell transplant.

There are many counts of this clonotype. The chain has TRBV9 and TRBJ2-5, with TRBD2 identical over 7 bases. Per germline, CDR1 SGDLS and CDR2 YYNGEE. Trimming took 3 bases from V and 5 from J; bases not matched to a gene: 4. The CDR3 covers 13 residues. CDR3 region: CASSGAGLETQYF. The CDR3 DNA reads as TGTGCCAGCAGCGGAGCGGGATTGGAGACCCAGTACTTC. Using reference TRBV9 and TRBJ2-5 for the parts outside the CDR3, the full variable domain is DSGVTQTPKHLITATGQRVTLRCSPRSGDLSVYWYQQSLDQGLQFLIQYYNGEERAKGNILERFSAQQFPDLHSELNLSSLELGDSALYFCASSGAGLETQYFGPGTRLLVL.

This clonotype was found many times. The genes are TRBV4-3 and TRBJ1-5; no reliable D call. V lost 2 bases and J 4 bases, leaving 6 bases between the germline ends. CDR3 size: 13 residues. Per germline, CDR1 LGHNA and CDR2 YSLEER. The CDR3 reads CASSQNVNQPQHF. The CDR3, as DNA: TGCGCCAGCAGCCAAAATGTGAATCAGCCCCAGCATTTT.

This clonotype appeared many times. The chain is built from TRBV7-8 and TRBJ2-5, with 14 bases fitting TRBD2. This CDR3 spans 17 amino acids. V lost 4 bases to trimming and J lost 1 base; unmatched junction nucleotides: 5. The germline gives CDR1 SGHVS, CDR2 FQNEAQ. CDR3 DNA sequence: TGTGCCAGCAGCTCATGGACTAGCGGGAGGTCCCAAGAGACCCAGTACTTC. It specifies CASSSWTSGRSQETQYF.

Only a few counts were recorded for this clonotype. The chain is built from TRBV5-1 and TRBJ1-2, with TRBD1 matching 7 bases. This CDR3 comprises 15 residues. Per germline, CDR1 SGHRS and CDR2 YFSETQ. J lost 4 bases, V lost 2 bases, and 8 bases had no gene match. The CDR3 reads CASSLGSAGGYGYTF. The CDR3 nucleotides read TGCGCCAGCAGCTTAGGCTCTGCAGGGGGCTATGGCTACACCTTC.

This clonotype showed up many times. This chain connects TRBV5-1 to TRBJ2-7, with D perhaps matching TRBD1 (5 bases). Germline V gene sequence: CDR1 SGHRS, CDR2 YFSETQ. The CDR3 loop spans 14 amino acids. V gave up 0 bases and J gave up 3 bases, with 10 bases separating them. The DNA for the CDR3 is TGCGCCAGCAGCTTGGGCGCAGGGAACTACGAGCAGTACTTC. It translates to CASSLGAGNYEQYF.

This chain joins TRBV28 and TRBJ2-2; a weak D match, TRBD2 (6 bases). CDR3 length: 19 residues. Germline V gene lookup returns CDR1 MDHEN and CDR2 SYDVKM. V was shortened by 10 bases and J by 0 bases, with 27 bases between the two germline ends. CDR3: CAMGPGWVPGVPNTGELFF. In nucleotides, the CDR3 is TGTGCCATGGGCCCCGGGTGGGTTCCGGGGGTCCCGAACACCGGGGAGCTGTTTTTT. The full variable domain, completed using reference TRBV28 and TRBJ2-2, is DVKVTQSSRYLVKRTGEKVFLECVQDMDHENMFWYRQDPGLGLRLIYFSYDVKMKEKGDIPEGYSVSREKKERFSLILESASTNQTSMYLCAMGPGWVPGVPNTGELFFGEGSRLTVL.

With respect to this clonotype: Possible read error: a much larger clone is one base away. This rearrangement joins TRBV6-2 or TRBV6-3 to TRBJ2-5; 8 positions agree with TRBD2. CDR1 and CDR2 (germline): MNHEY, SVGEGT. There are 15 residues in the CDR3. Trimming took 7 bases from V and 5 from J; bases not matched to a gene: 12. The CDR3 DNA sequence: TGTGCCAGCATCCAGGAAGCGGGAGTCCGGGAGACCCAGTACTTC. Amino acids: CASIQEAGVRETQYF.

This clonotype occurred many times. V usage is TRBV20-1 and J usage is TRBJ2-1, with 7 nucleotides matching TRBD2. V lost 3 bases to trimming and J lost 1 base; unmatched junction nucleotides: 3. CDR1 DFQATT and CDR2 SNEGSKA come from the germline V gene (reference sequence). The CDR3 totals 14 residues. The CDR3 nucleotides are TGCAGTGCTAGCGGGAGGACGTCCTACAATGAGCAGTTCTTC. It yields the protein CSASGRTSYNEQFF.

This clonotype has a count of ten or more. The chain couples TRBV11-2 to TRBJ2-7, with 15 bases aligning to TRBD2. CDR1 and CDR2 from the germline V gene are SGHAT and FQNNGV. This CDR3 is 18 amino acids long. The V segment lost 1 base and the J segment 5 bases; nucleotides outside the gene matches: 9. For the CDR3, the DNA is TGTGCCAGCAGCTTAGTCCCTGGGACTAGCGGGAGGTTCCACGAGCAGTACTTC. This translates into CASSLVPGTSGRFHEQYF.

This clonotype was observed many times. The rearrangement uses TRBV28 and TRBJ2-1, with 8 bases that match TRBD1. The CDR3 has 15 residues. In germline, CDR1 is MDHEN, CDR2 SYDVKM. Unmatched junction bases numbered 5, after V lost 2 bases and J lost 5 bases. CDR3 nucleotides: TGTGCCAGCAGTTTACACCGGACAGGGAACAATGAGCAGTTCTTC. As protein: CASSLHRTGNNEQFF.

At least ten counts were recorded for this clonotype. V usage is TRBV6-1 and J usage is TRBJ2-1; TRBD1 matches at 7 bases. V was pared by 4 bases and J by 4 bases, with 7 bases of the junction left unmatched. Germline V gives CDR1 MNHNS, CDR2 SASEGT. This CDR3 region has 15 residues. The CDR3 spells CASSAQGDYYNEQFF. The CDR3 DNA sequence: TGTGCCAGCAGTGCCCAGGGGGATTATTACAATGAGCAGTTCTTC.

The gene calls are TRBV2 and TRBJ2-1, with 8 nucleotides matching TRBD2. This CDR3 has 11 residues. Unmatched junction bases numbered 0, after V lost 6 bases and J lost 8 bases. Germline V CDR1 and CDR2: SNHLY, FYNNEI. CDR3 DNA sequence: TGTGCCAGCAGCGGGAGGGATGAGCAGTTCTTC. Its translation: CASSGRDEQFF. Variable domain in full (rest from reference TRBV2 and TRBJ2-1): EPEVTQTPSHQVTQMGQEVILRCVPISNHLYFYWYRQILGQKVEFLVSFYNNEISEKSEIFDDQFSVERPDGSNFTLKIRSTKLEDSAMYFCASSGRDEQFFGPGTRLTVL.

Many counts were recorded for this clonotype. The chain joins TRBV2 to TRBJ2-5; a possible D gene is TRBD1 (5 bases). Trimming shortened V by 3 bases and J by 2 bases, and 13 bases separated the two germline ends. CDR1 is SNHLY and CDR2 is FYNNEI in the germline V gene. This CDR3 spans 15 amino acids. DNA of the CDR3: TGTGCCAGCAGTGATAGGGGATGGGGACAAGAGACCCAGTACTTC. This codes for CASSDRGWGQETQYF. Supplemented by reference TRBV2 and TRBJ2-5, the full variable domain reads EPEVTQTPSHQVTQMGQEVILRCVPISNHLYFYWYRQILGQKVEFLVSFYNNEISEKSEIFDDQFSVERPDGSNFTLKIRSTKLEDSAMYFCASSDRGWGQETQYFGPGTRLLVL.

This clonotype was picked up many times. The gene calls are TRBV12-3 or TRBV12-4 and TRBJ2-1; possible D gene TRBD2, 5 bases. Trimming removed 2 bases at V and 2 bases at J, with 10 bases between. This CDR3 contains 15 residues. CDR3 amino acids: CASSLLRAPYNEQFF. CDR3 in DNA: TGTGCCAGCAGTTTATTGCGGGCCCCCTACAATGAGCAGTTCTTC.

This clonotype was counted many times. The rearrangement uses TRBV27 and TRBJ2-3, with a weak D call TRBD2 (6 bases). This CDR3 spans 14 amino acids. Germline CDR1 MNHEY, CDR2 SMNVEV (reference sequence). In nucleotides, the CDR3 is TGTGCGAGAGAGTGGGGCGGGACTCCAAATACGCAGTATTTT. This sequence encodes CAREWGGTPNTQYF.

This clonotype was counted a few times. The rearrangement joins TRBV13 to TRBJ2-7, with D possibly matching TRBD1 (7 bases). V lost 0 bases and J lost 2, with 11 bases in between. The germline gives CDR1 PRHDT, CDR2 FYEKMQ (reference sequence). The CDR3 contains 15 residues. This CDR3 is CASSLGRGQTYEQYF. The DNA of the CDR3 is TGTGCCAGCAGCTTAGGGCGGGGACAGACCTACGAGCAGTACTTC.

This clonotype was detected ten times or more. This sequence joins TRBV16 and TRBJ1-5, with 9 nucleotides matching TRBD1. CDR1 is KGHSY, CDR2 FQNENV, per germline. CDR3 length: 16 residues. V was clipped by 8 bases and J by 2 bases; unmatched bases: 10. CDR3 DNA sequence: TGTGCCAGCCTACCGCCGGGACAGGGACGCAATCAGCCCCAGCATTTT. Translating gives CASLPPGQGRNQPQHF. The variable domain in full, completed from reference TRBV16 and TRBJ1-5, reads GEEVAQTPKHLVRGEGQKAKLYCAPIKGHSYVFWYQQVLKNEFKFLISFQNENVFDETGMPKERFSAKCLPNSPCSLEIQATKLEDSAVYFCASLPPGQGRNQPQHFGDGTRLSIL.

This clonotype was detected only a few times. V usage is TRBV12-3 or TRBV12-4 and J usage is TRBJ2-7; 9 bases match TRBD1. The CDR3 runs to 13 residues. Unmatched junction bases numbered 4, after V lost 5 bases and J lost 5 bases. CDR3 sequence reads: CASSGTGRHEQYF. In DNA form, the CDR3 reads TGTGCCAGCAGTGGGACAGGGCGGCACGAGCAGTACTTC.

In its sample, this clonotype was seen once. A much bigger clone sits one base away, suggesting this may be a read error. The chain couples TRBV4-2 to TRBJ2-7, with 7 bases fitting TRBD1. CDR3 length equals 16 residues. The germline gives CDR1 LGHNA, CDR2 YNFKEQ. CDR3 sequence reads: CATSQEPGQPSYEQYF. The CDR3 region has the DNA TGTGCCACCAGCCAGGAACCGGGACAGCCCTCCTACGAGCAGTACTTC.

This clonotype was found many times. The chain employs TRBV25-1 and TRBJ2-7; TRBD1 agrees at 8 bases. The junction had 3 bases not matched to a gene; V was cut back by 10 bases and J by 4 bases. The CDR3 totals 11 residues. Per the germline V gene, CDR1 is MGHDK and CDR2 is SYGVNS. In DNA, the CDR3 is TGTGCCACCACAGGGGGGTACGAGCAGTACTTC. Translating gives CATTGGYEQYF.

Comment on this clonotype: An end of the junction does not agree with germline; a read error may underlie this. The rearrangement joins TRBV29-1 to TRBJ2-4; the D gene could be TRBD1 or TRBD2 (7 bases each). Looked up from germline, CDR1 is SQVTM and CDR2 is ANQGSEA. There are 13 residues in the CDR3. The CDR3 DNA reads as TGCAGCGTTAAGGGGGCAGGGAGGGACATTCATTACTTC. Translation gives CSVKGAGRDIHYF.

The rearrangement joins TRBV5-5 to TRBJ2-1, with unresolved D. The CDR3 consists of 16 residues. Germline CDR1 SGHKS, CDR2 YYEKEE (reference sequence). V lost 0 bases, J lost 1 base, and 11 bases lay in between. The CDR3: CASSLGTLLSYNEQFF. The CDR3 region has the DNA TGTGCCAGCAGCTTGGGGACGTTGTTATCCTACAATGAGCAGTTCTTC.

This clonotype was observed many times. The chain employs TRBV4-3 and TRBJ2-1; 12 bases align to TRBD2. The CDR3 has 17 residues. V was clipped by 4 bases and J by 3 bases; unmatched bases: 7. Germline CDR1 and CDR2: LGHNA and YSLEER. CDR3: CASSRLLAGGRYNEQFF. CDR3 in DNA: TGCGCCAGCAGCCGCCTACTAGCGGGAGGTCGCTACAATGAGCAGTTCTTC.

V and J are TRBV29-1 and TRBJ2-1; 7 bases line up with TRBD1. With V trimmed by 8 bases and J by 8 bases, 12 bases remained unmatched. From germline, CDR1 is SQVTM and CDR2 ANQGSEA. The CDR3 length is 13 residues. The CDR3 here is CSHNYRGNDEQFF. CDR3 DNA sequence: TGCAGCCATAATTACAGGGGAAACGATGAGCAGTTCTTC.

This clonotype has a count of ten or more. This chain links TRBV9 with TRBJ2-1; 13 nucleotides match TRBD2. The CDR3 contains 16 residues. The ends lost 2 bases at V and 4 bases at J; junction bases unmatched: 3. Germline V gene lookup returns CDR1 SGDLS and CDR2 YYNGEE. CDR3 in DNA: TGTGCCAGCAGCGTGGGACTAGCGGGAATATACAATGAGCAGTTCTTC. This translates into CASSVGLAGIYNEQFF.